Listed below are T cell receptor beta chains from one sample, sequenced in a study of T cells in Graves' hyperthyroidism and ophthalmopathy. TCRdb re-called the multiplex PCR reads through MiXCR, storing one row per CDR3 protein. The profile shows a few hundred thousand distinct CDR3 sequences, approximately 17% of them singletons. The specimen was blood. These receptors all come from a woman between 18 and 30 years old with Graves' ophthalmopathy. Each CDR3 is given with its conserved first and last residue. The D gene is left open where the match is weak. Size is stated for part of the rows, as once, few or many counts, or as a class when the clone is expanded.

d_gene,v_gene,abundance,j_gene,CDR3nt,CDR3aa
TRBD2,TRBV20-1,many,TRBJ2-5,TGCAGTGCTAGAGGACTAGCGGCGGAGACCCAGTACTTC,CSARGLAAETQYF
NA,TRBV10-3,few,TRBJ1-1,TGTGCCATCAGAACTACAGGGTTATCTGAAGCTTTCTTT,CAIRTTGLSEAFF
NA,TRBV7-9,many,TRBJ1-1,TGTGCCAGCAGCTCGGCTCTGGGGGGGTCCAACACTGAAGCTTTCTTT,CASSSALGGSNTEAFF
NA,TRBV9,NA,TRBJ2-1,TGTGCCAGCAGGGGCGGGACTTCTCCGCCCTCCTACAATGAGCAGTTCTTC,CASRGGTSPPSYNEQFF
TRBD2,TRBV9,NA,TRBJ2-1,TGTGCCAGCAGCGCCGGGACTAGCGGGACGAATGAGCAGTTCTTC,CASSAGTSGTNEQFF
TRBD2,TRBV20-1,many,TRBJ2-1,TGCAGTGCTAGGCCTGTCGGGAGGGGGAATGAGCAGTTCTTC,CSARPVGRGNEQFF
TRBD1,TRBV11-1,NA,TRBJ2-3,TGTGCCAGCAGTGCTACCGGGACAGGGGGCACAGATACGCAGTATTTT,CASSATGTGGTDTQYF
TRBD1,TRBV30,many,TRBJ1-2,TGTGCCTGGAGGACAGGGGGTGGCTATGGCTACACCTTC,CAWRTGGGYGYTF
NA,TRBV9,NA,TRBJ2-2,TGTGCCAGCAGCGTAGACACTAGAAACACCGGGGAGCTGTTTTTT,CASSVDTRNTGELFF
TRBD2,TRBV2,many,TRBJ2-1,TGTGCCAGCAAGGGTTTGAAGCGGGATAGCTCCTACAATGAGCAGTTCTTC,CASKGLKRDSSYNEQFF
TRBD2,TRBV6-1,NA,TRBJ2-5,TGTGCCAGCGGAATAGCGGGAATCCAAGAGACCCAGTACTTC,CASGIAGIQETQYF
NA,TRBV2,few,TRBJ1-1,TGTGCCAGCAGTCAGCAGGTCCTGAACACTGAAGCTTTCTTT,CASSQQVLNTEAFF
NA,TRBV14,NA,TRBJ2-3,TGTGCCAGCAGCCAAGGAAAGAGCGGATTAAACACAGATACGCAGTATTTT,CASSQGKSGLNTDTQYF
NA,TRBV28,NA,TRBJ1-1,TGTGCCAGCAGTTCCATTCGGACAGTGAACACTGAAGCTTTCTTT,CASSSIRTVNTEAFF
NA,TRBV28,many,TRBJ2-2,TGTGCCAGCAGTTTAGGTCGGTTGGCCGGGGAGCTGTTTTTT,CASSLGRLAGELFF
TRBD2,TRBV6-1,many,TRBJ2-1,TGTGCCAGCAACGAGGGAGGGAACAATGAGCAGTTCTTC,CASNEGGNNEQFF
NA,TRBV7-6,many,TRBJ2-7,TGTGCCAGCAGCTTAGCTCCGGGGGAGAGCTCCTACGAGCAGTACTTC,CASSLAPGESSYEQYF
NA,TRBV5-5,few,TRBJ2-3,TGTGCCAGCAGCTTTGGCAGGATTAGCACAGATACGCAGTATTTT,CASSFGRISTDTQYF
TRBD2,TRBV5-1,NA,TRBJ2-3,TGCGCCAGCAGCTTTTTTCTAGCGGAAAGCACAGATACGCAGTATTTT,CASSFFLAESTDTQYF
TRBD2,TRBV4-2,NA,TRBJ2-5,TGTGCCAGCAGCCGCTTACTAGCGGGGGGGCCCCACCAAGAGACCCAGTACTTC,CASSRLLAGGPHQETQYF
NA,TRBV6-2/TRBV6-3,many,TRBJ2-7,TGTGCCAGCAGGACCAGCGGGTCGGGCGAGCAGTACTTC,CASRTSGSGEQYF
NA,TRBV7-3,NA,TRBJ2-3,TGTGCCGGCAGCCGGACTAGCACAGATACGCAGTATTTT,CAGSRTSTDTQYF
NA,TRBV6-2/TRBV6-3,many,TRBJ1-2,TGTGCCAGCAGTGCAGACACAAAAGTTCTTGATGGCTACACCTTC,CASSADTKVLDGYTF
NA,TRBV12-3/TRBV12-4,NA,TRBJ1-1,TGTGCCAGCAGTTTCATAGGCACGAACACTGAAGCTTTCTTT,CASSFIGTNTEAFF
NA,TRBV11-2,many,TRBJ2-7,TGTGCCAGCAGCTTACGAGGGGGGGATGGCGTACGAGGGCAGTACTTC,CASSLRGGDGVRGQYF
NA,TRBV27,NA,TRBJ2-1,TGTGCCAGCAGTTTAGGTGCTAGCCAGTTCTTC,CASSLGASQFF
NA,TRBV3-1,many,TRBJ2-5,TGTGCCAGCAGCACCCTACAAGAGACCCAGTACTTC,CASSTLQETQYF
TRBD1,TRBV20-1,NA,TRBJ1-5,TGCGGTGCCCTCCAATTCCGGGACAGGGGACCTTATAGCAATCAGCCCCAGCATTTT,CGALQFRDRGPYSNQPQHF
TRBD2,TRBV7-2,once,TRBJ2-3,TGTGCCAGCAGGGATAGCGGGGGAGACACAGATACGCAGTATTTT,CASRDSGGDTDTQYF
TRBD2,TRBV5-5,NA,TRBJ2-2,TGTGCCAGCAGCCCGGGACTAGCGGGGGTCCACACCGGGGAGCTGTTTTTT,CASSPGLAGVHTGELFF
NA,TRBV29-1,many,TRBJ2-7,TGCAGCGTTGAAGATCGGGTCTACAACTACGAGCAGTACTTC,CSVEDRVYNYEQYF
TRBD2,TRBV4-1,NA,TRBJ2-3,TGCGCCAGCAGCCAACACGGGACTACCACAGATACGCAGTATTTT,CASSQHGTTTDTQYF